A selection of T cell receptor beta chains follows, all from one sample in a study of lymphopenia after photon versus proton radiotherapy. TCRdb's copy holds only in-frame clones and misses some; the assay was immunoSEQ multiplex PCR. The sample comprises just over 40,000 clones, 70% to 90% of which are singletons, and approximately 10% rests with the top ten. Here the sequenced sample was peripheral blood, taken from a patient treated with proton-based radiotherapy. The origin of the receptors is a woman between 65 and 79 years old with pancreatic cancer. Some clones in this sample may be carry-over from other donors' samples. Each CDR3 is given with its conserved first and last residue. D genes are given only for firm matches. Some rows mark clone size as missing; the rest say once, few, many or name a class of expanded clone.

TRBD2	TRBV30	TRBJ2-7	once	CAWTRYQPLAGPPAPYEQYF	TGTGCCTGGACCAGGTACCAACCCCTAGCGGGCCCTCCCGCGCCCTACGAGCAGTACTTC
TRBD1	TRBV5-5	TRBJ2-5	few	CASSLLGTGGWETQYF	TGTGCCAGCAGCTTGTTGGGGACAGGGGGCTGGGAGACCCAGTACTTC
TRBD1	TRBV5-1	TRBJ2-7	NA	CASSLEGAFGEQYF	TGCGCCAGCAGCTTAGAGGGGGCCTTCGGGGAGCAGTACTTC
TRBD1	TRBV7-9	TRBJ1-3	NA	CASSYTKGQTYSGNTIYF	TGTGCCAGCAGCTACACGAAGGGACAGACTTACTCTGGAAACACCATATATTTT
NA	TRBV29-1	TRBJ2-1	NA	CSVGWPRNEQFF	TGCAGCGTAGGATGGCCGAGGAATGAGCAGTTCTTC
NA	TRBV2	TRBJ2-7	NA	CASSEGGRGHEQYF	TGTGCCAGCAGTGAAGGAGGCAGGGGACACGAGCAGTACTTC
TRBD1	TRBV19	TRBJ2-7	NA	CASSASGTGSYEQYF	TGTGCCAGTAGTGCCTCCGGGACAGGCTCCTACGAGCAGTACTTC
NA	TRBV18	TRBJ1-5	NA	CASSLQSTGSNQPQHF	TGTGCCAGCTCATTACAGTCGACAGGAAGCAATCAGCCCCAGCATTTT
NA	TRBV10-1	TRBJ1-2	NA	CASSEGGDPSSYTF	TGCGCCAGCAGTGAAGGGGGGGATCCTTCGAGCTACACCTTC
TRBD2	TRBV6-1	TRBJ2-1	NA	CASRRLAGPENEQFF	TGTGCCAGCAGGAGACTAGCTGGACCGGAGAATGAGCAGTTCTTC
NA	TRBV4-1	TRBJ2-7	NA	CASSQDFGVYRNEQYF	TGCGCCAGCAGCCAAGACTTTGGGGTTTATAGAAACGAGCAGTACTTC
NA	TRBV7-2	TRBJ2-7	NA	CASSLGRGRAYEQYF	TGTGCCAGCAGCTTAGGGAGGGGGAGGGCCTACGAGCAGTACTTC
TRBD1	TRBV5-1	TRBJ1-5	NA	CASSLDGQGAQPQHF	TGCGCCAGCAGCTTGGATGGACAGGGGGCTCAGCCCCAGCATTTT
NA	TRBV5-4	TRBJ2-1	NA	CASSSLGGSFRGEQFF	TGTGCCAGCAGCAGCCTCGGAGGGTCCTTCCGGGGTGAGCAGTTCTTC
TRBD1	TRBV7-2	TRBJ2-2	NA	CASSPSGQGNTGELFF	TGTGCCAGCAGCCCCTCCGGACAGGGGAACACCGGGGAGCTGTTTTTT
TRBD1	TRBV27	TRBJ1-3	few	CASRGTVSGNTIYF	TGTGCCAGCAGAGGGACAGTCTCTGGAAACACCATATATTTT
TRBD1	TRBV25-1	TRBJ1-1	NA	CASSEYQTGETEAFF	TGTGCCAGCAGTGAATACCAGACAGGGGAGACTGAAGCTTTCTTT
TRBD2	TRBV28	TRBJ2-7	NA	CASSFSGTRWDSFSRNSYEQYF	TGTGCCAGCAGTTTCTCCGGGACTAGGTGGGATTCTTTTAGTCGGAACTCCTACGAGCAGTACTTC
TRBD1	TRBV28	TRBJ1-1	few	CASSPRGRAEAFF	TGTGCCAGCAGTCCCAGGGGGCGCGCTGAAGCTTTCTTT
NA	TRBV5-1	TRBJ2-3	NA	CATGSGSTDTQYF	TGCGCCACCGGGAGCGGAAGCACAGATACGCAGTATTTT
NA	TRBV6-1	TRBJ1-5	once	CASRTGGPGNQPQHF	TGTGCCAGCAGGACTGGGGGCCCAGGCAATCAGCCCCAGCATTTT
TRBD1	TRBV30	TRBJ2-1	NA	CAWSENRGMKFF	TGTGCCTGGAGTGAGAACAGGGGAATGAAGTTCTTC
NA	TRBV19	TRBJ1-1	NA	CASSIAGVRGNTEAFF	TGTGCCAGTAGTATCGCGGGGGTGCGGGGGAACACTGAAGCTTTCTTT